Reported below is one T cell receptor beta chain. The data are from a study of long-term antiretroviral therapy in people with HIV. This CDR3 spans 15 amino acids. Trimming shortened V by 1 base and J by 3 bases, and 13 bases separated the two germline ends. The V gene's germline CDR1 is MNHNS and CDR2 SASEGT. Survey level was the resolution at which the v3.0 immunoSEQ assay ran. Sequencing was performed with immunoSEQ multiplex PCR; in TCRdb, only in-frame clones are kept and a portion is missing. Of some 30,000 clones listed, 70% to 90% are singletons. The clonotype was recovered from a young woman with HIV. The sample in question was unsorted PBMCs, obtained 1.8 years after starting antiretroviral therapy. This rearrangement joins TRBV6-1 to TRBJ2-7; D possibly uses TRBD1 or TRBD2 (7 bases each). CDR3 sequence: CASSEGQGGIYEQYF. Written as DNA, the CDR3 is TGTGCCAGCAGTGAAGGGCAGGGGGGGATCTACGAGCAGTACTTC.